This T cell receptor (beta chain) was identified in a study of cytomegalovirus exposure and HLA in healthy donors. Both 60 Vbeta primers and 13 Jbeta primers went into the PCR. Data came from immunoSEQ multiplex PCR; TCRdb stores just in-frame clones and leaves some out. The sample gives approximately 200,000 clones, 79% of which show up once; over 1.5% is in the top ten. This clone was seen only a few times. The antigen remains undetermined. With 1 base removed from V and 4 bases from J, the gap between germline ends came to 26 bases. The germline V gene has CDR1 LGHNA and CDR2 YSLEER. This CDR3 region has 19 residues. Whole-study findings and limits: An Asian-associated ancestry cluster reportedly showed fewer N-insertions than the roughly 700-donor mean in a later analysis.

This clonotype was obtained from a woman between 18 and 29 years old in good health and CMV-seronegative. The V and J genes are TRBV4-3 and TRBJ2-7; the D gene is possibly TRBD1 (6 bases). The sequencing input was PBMCs. CDR3 sequence reads: CASSQGFSIRDRKGYEQYF. The CDR3 DNA is TGCGCCAGCAGCCAAGGATTTAGTATCCGAGACAGGAAAGGATACGAGCAGTACTTC.